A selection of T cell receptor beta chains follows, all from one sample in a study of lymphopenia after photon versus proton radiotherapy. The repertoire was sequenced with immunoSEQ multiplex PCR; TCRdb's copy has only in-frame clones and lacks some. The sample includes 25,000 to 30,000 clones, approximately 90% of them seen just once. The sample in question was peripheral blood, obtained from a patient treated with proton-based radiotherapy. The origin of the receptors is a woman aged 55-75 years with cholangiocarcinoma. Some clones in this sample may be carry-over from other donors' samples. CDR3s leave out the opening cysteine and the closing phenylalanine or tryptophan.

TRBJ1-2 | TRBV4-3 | ASSQEISNYGYT
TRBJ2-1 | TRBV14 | ASRAGGPYNEQF
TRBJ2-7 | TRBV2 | ASRPGGRESEQY
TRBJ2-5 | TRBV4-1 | ASSIRGETQY
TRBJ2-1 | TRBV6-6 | ASSDIASSYNEQF
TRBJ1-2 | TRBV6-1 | ASSAAGSYGYT
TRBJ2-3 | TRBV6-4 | ASSASLAGGSGTQY
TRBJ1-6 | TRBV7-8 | ASSLVRDNSPLH
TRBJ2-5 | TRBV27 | ASSFSGPRKTQY
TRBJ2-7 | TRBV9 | ASSSPSGTGNYEQY
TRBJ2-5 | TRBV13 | ASSLVLDRETQY
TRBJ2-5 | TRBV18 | ASSQGGETQY
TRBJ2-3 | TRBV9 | ASNVGTKSTDTQY
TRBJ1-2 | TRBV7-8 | ASSVGTGTMGYT
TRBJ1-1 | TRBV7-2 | ASSLAETRNTEAF
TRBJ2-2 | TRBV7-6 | ASSNRGLVTGELF
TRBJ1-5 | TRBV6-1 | ASSQGQGLQPQH
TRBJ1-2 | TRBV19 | ASSLKVYYGYT
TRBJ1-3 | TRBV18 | ASSPPGVLGNTIY
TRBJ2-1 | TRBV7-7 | ASSQGLAGMKEQF
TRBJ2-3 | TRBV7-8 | ASSLVRTSGRTDTQY
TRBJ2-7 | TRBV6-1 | ASTLTFNYEQY
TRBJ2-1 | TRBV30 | AWEPLAGLEQF
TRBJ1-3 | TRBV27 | ASSLSRPLRASGNTIY
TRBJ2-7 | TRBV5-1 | ASSLAATPGQGSYWY
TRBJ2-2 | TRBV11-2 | ASSSGQGTGELF
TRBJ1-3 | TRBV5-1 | ASSLRGSGNTIY
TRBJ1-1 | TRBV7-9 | ASSLVGENTEAF
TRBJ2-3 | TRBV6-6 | ASSRGRTDTQY
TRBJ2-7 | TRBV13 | ASRRLAGVGDEQY
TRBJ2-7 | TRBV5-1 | ASSLEGNPSYEQY
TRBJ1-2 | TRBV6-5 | ASSTQPNYGYT
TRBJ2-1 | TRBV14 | ASSQDRAGGPQF
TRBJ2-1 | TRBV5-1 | ASSSSGTAGFNEQF
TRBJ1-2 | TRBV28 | ASSDPGTVSGYT
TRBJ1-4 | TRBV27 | ASRRSGRNNEKLF
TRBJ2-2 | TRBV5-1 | ASSLVTGGTGELF
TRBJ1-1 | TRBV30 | AWSVRVWGNTEAF
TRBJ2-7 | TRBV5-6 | ASSSDYSNEQY
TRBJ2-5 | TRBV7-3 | ASSSGPGTQY
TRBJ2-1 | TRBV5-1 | ASSLDPAGVNNEQF
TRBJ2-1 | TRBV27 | ASSRPDSPRGEQF
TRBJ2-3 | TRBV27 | ASSLQEPSTDTQY
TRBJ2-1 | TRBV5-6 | ASSRDRAHEQF
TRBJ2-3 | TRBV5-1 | ASSTGSTDTQY
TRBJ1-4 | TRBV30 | AWSQLSTNEKLF
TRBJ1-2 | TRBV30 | AWSRARGQGGYT
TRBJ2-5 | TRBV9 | ASSSRGGTQY
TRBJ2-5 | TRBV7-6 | ASSHRLAEETQY
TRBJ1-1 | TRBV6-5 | ASSWDSLNTEAF
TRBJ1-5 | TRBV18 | ASSLADVVIQPQH
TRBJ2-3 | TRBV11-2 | ASSEGAGGSTDTQY
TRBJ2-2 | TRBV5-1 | ASSLEASGNTGELF
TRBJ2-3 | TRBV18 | ASSPGPVDTQY
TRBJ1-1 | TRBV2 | ASRVNTEAF
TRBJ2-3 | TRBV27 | ASTLAGGADTQY
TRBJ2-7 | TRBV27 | ASSSSTGSDYEQY
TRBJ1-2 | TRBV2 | ASKDRGNYGYT
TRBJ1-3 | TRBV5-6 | ASSGPGVSSGNTIY